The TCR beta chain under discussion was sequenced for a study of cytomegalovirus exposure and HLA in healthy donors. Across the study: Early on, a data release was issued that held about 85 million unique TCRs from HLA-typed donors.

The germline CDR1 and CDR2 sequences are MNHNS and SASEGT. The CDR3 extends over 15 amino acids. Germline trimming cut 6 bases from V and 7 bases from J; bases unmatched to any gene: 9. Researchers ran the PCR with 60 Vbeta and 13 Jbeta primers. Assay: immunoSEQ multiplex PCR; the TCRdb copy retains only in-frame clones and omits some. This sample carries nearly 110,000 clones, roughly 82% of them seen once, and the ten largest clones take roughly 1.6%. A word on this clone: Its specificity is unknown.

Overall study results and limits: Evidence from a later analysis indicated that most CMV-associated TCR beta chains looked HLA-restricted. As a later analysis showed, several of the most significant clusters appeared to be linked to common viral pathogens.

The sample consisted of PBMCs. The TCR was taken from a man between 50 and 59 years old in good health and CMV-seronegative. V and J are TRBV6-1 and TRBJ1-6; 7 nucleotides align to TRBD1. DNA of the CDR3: TGTGCCAGCAGAAGAAGCGACAGGGACAATTCACCCCTCCACTTT. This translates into CASRRSDRDNSPLHF.